This TCR beta chain was identified during a study of cytomegalovirus exposure and HLA in healthy donors. PCR primers comprised 60 Vbeta and 13 Jbeta primers. Sequencing used immunoSEQ multiplex PCR; TCRdb keeps in-frame clones, though not all of them. The sample records roughly 190,000 clones, 78% being singletons. The germline CDR1 and CDR2 sequences are MNHEY and SVGAGI. Trimming at V came to 0 bases and at J to 4 bases, leaving 4 bases not matched to a gene. The CDR3 is made up of 15 amino acids. Sequencing was carried out using PBMCs. The rearrangement uses TRBV6-5 and TRBJ2-7; 9 positions match TRBD1. This receptor was identified in a female donor in good health and CMV-seronegative. The CDR3 protein is CASSYSTGGEYEQYF. CDR3 nucleotides: TGTGCCAGCAGTTACTCGACAGGGGGGGAATACGAGCAGTACTTC.